Each of the 10 T cell receptor beta chains below was sequenced from the same sample in a study of radiotherapy plus CTLA-4 blockade in lung cancer. Sequenced by immunoSEQ multiplex PCR; TCRdb stores in-frame clones only, minus some. Of 85,000 to 100,000 clones listed, roughly 86% are singletons. Sequencing was performed on peripheral blood, taken from a patient treated with radiotherapy plus ipilimumab. These receptors were collected from a human donor with non-small cell lung cancer that progressed on radiotherapy plus ipilimumab.

This chain uses TRBV30 with TRBJ2-4; 8 bases agree with TRBD2. The V gene end was trimmed by 5 bases and the J gene end by 6 bases; junction bases not matched to a gene: 6. Germline V lookup: CDR1 GTSNPN, CDR2 SVGIG (reference sequence). CDR3 length: 13 residues. DNA for the CDR3: TGTGCCTGGGGATTAGCGGGACCAAACATTCAGTACTTC. Its protein product is CAWGLAGPNIQYF.

The rearrangement uses TRBV6-6 and TRBJ2-5, with D perhaps TRBD1 or TRBD2 (5 bases each). The germline V gene encodes CDR1 MNHNY and CDR2 SVGAGI (reference sequence). CDR3 length: 14 amino acids. The V end lost 7 bases, the J end lost 4 bases, and 16 bases lay between the germline ends. CDR3 nucleotide sequence: TGTGCCAGCATTCGGGACGGGACGGGAGAGACCCAGTACTTC. This sequence encodes CASIRDGTGETQYF.

The gene calls are TRBV5-1 and TRBJ1-2; 10 bases are a match to TRBD1. V trimming: 4 bases; J trimming: 0 bases; junction bases outside the gene matches: 6. This CDR3 comprises 16 residues. Germline assignment: CDR1 SGHRS and CDR2 YFSETQ. The CDR3 sequence is CASSIGQGGANYGYTF. The CDR3 region has the DNA TGCGCCAGCAGCATTGGACAGGGGGGAGCTAACTATGGCTACACCTTC.

A note on this clone: Other DNA sequences in this sample translate to the same CDR3. This chain joins TRBV2 and TRBJ1-4; no clear D gene. Germline loops: CDR1 SNHLY, CDR2 FYNNEI. The CDR3 sequence is 14 residues long. Trimming took off 4 bases at V and 3 bases at J, with 9 bases between the two ends. CDR3 amino acids: CASSVSSSNEKLFF. In DNA form, the CDR3 reads TGTGCCAGCAGTGTCTCCTCATCTAATGAAAAACTGTTTTTT.

The chain carries TRBV7-2 and TRBJ2-7, with 8 bases fitting TRBD1. The CDR3 covers 13 residues. Germline assignment: CDR1 SGHTA and CDR2 FQGNSA. Trimming took 2 bases from V and 4 from J; bases not matched to a gene: 1. This CDR3 reads CASSLHRGYEQYF. The CDR3 nucleotides are TGTGCCAGCAGCTTACACAGGGGGTACGAGCAGTACTTC.

The chain employs TRBV15 and TRBJ2-3; D could derive from TRBD1 or TRBD2 (7 bases each). The V end lost 7 bases, the J end lost 2 bases, and 13 bases lay between the germline ends. This CDR3 has 14 amino acids. CDR1 is LNHNV, CDR2 YYDKDF, per germline (reference sequence). CDR3 region: CATTQGGDTDTQYF. DNA of the CDR3: TGTGCCACCACCCAGGGGGGGGACACAGATACGCAGTATTTT.

The chain couples TRBV6-5 to TRBJ2-1; the match to TRBD1 covers 7 bases. The CDR3 length is 16 residues. V was pared by 2 bases and J by 4 bases, with 8 bases of the junction left unmatched. Germline V gene lookup returns CDR1 MNHEY and CDR2 SVGAGI. The DNA for the CDR3 is TGTGCCAGCAGTTACACCTCCGGGACAGATTACAATGAGCAGTTCTTC. Protein sequence: CASSYTSGTDYNEQFF.

The chain has TRBV18 and TRBJ2-3, with 7 nucleotides matching TRBD1. Germline V gene data show CDR1 as KGHSH and CDR2 as LQKENI. V dropped 1 base and J dropped 3; count of bases not matched to a gene: 1. The CDR3 totals 14 residues. Here the CDR3 reads CASSPQGATDTQYF. The DNA of the CDR3 is TGTGCCAGCTCACCACAGGGGGCAACAGATACGCAGTATTTT.

This rearrangement joins TRBV7-2 to TRBJ2-2, with D possibly TRBD1 on 5 matching bases. Germline V lookup: CDR1 SGHTA, CDR2 FQGNSA. V was cut by 5 bases and J by 1 base, with 8 bases left in between. This CDR3 is 14 amino acids long. The CDR3 region has the DNA TGTGCCAGCAGCCCAGACAGGAACACCGGGGAGCTGTTTTTT. As protein: CASSPDRNTGELFF.

This clone was seen a few times. The chain couples TRBV9 to TRBJ1-5; TRBD1 agrees at 7 bases. V was pared by 4 bases and J by 1 base, with 2 bases of the junction left unmatched. This CDR3 comprises 14 residues. CDR1 SGDLS and CDR2 YYNGEE come from the germline V gene. The CDR3 DNA follows: TGTGCCAGCAGCCGGGGACAGAGCAATCAGCCCCAGCATTTT. It is translated as CASSRGQSNQPQHF.